These 5 T cell receptor beta chains share one sample of origin, sequenced in a study of CD8+ T cells in alopecia areata. cDNA prepared by RNA extraction and subsequent reverse transcription served as the template for sequencing. Measured with immunoSEQ multiplex PCR; TCRdb has only the in-frame clones, and not every one. The table has about 180,000 clones, over 55% seen once. The input for sequencing was CD4+ T cells sorted from blood, taken at week 0. These receptors were collected from a human donor with alopecia areata.

This chain joins TRBV23-1 and TRBJ2-2; 9 bases line up with TRBD1. TRBV23-1 is labeled an ORF, and its function is uncertain. The ends lost 2 bases at V and 2 bases at J; junction bases unmatched: 6. The CDR3 covers 17 residues. CDR3 loop: CASSQPDRGDNTGELFF. In nucleotides, the CDR3 is TGCGCCAGCAGTCAACCGGACAGGGGCGATAACACCGGGGAGCTGTTTTTT.

The chain combines TRBV30 with TRBJ2-7; D ambiguous. The CDR3 consists of 15 residues. The V gene's germline CDR1 is GTSNPN and CDR2 SVGIG (reference sequence). Trimming took 0 bases from V and 3 from J, leaving 15 bases between them. In DNA form, the CDR3 reads TGTGCCTGGAGTGTACGATTGGCCAGAGACTACGAGCAGTACTTC. Amino acids: CAWSVRLARDYEQYF.

Concerning this clone itself: Within the sample, other DNA sequences also encode this same CDR3. V is TRBV2 and J is TRBJ1-1, with D tentatively TRBD1 (6 bases). Germline V gene sequence: CDR1 SNHLY, CDR2 FYNNEI. V lost 6 bases to trimming and J lost 1 base, with 9 bases between them. The CDR3 sequence is 13 residues long. The CDR3 bases are TGTGCCAGCAGCGGACAGTCGAACACTGAAGCTTTCTTT. This gives the protein CASSGQSNTEAFF.

In DNA form, the CDR3 reads TGTGCCAGCAGCCAACTGGGGACAGCCCATTCACCCCTCCACTTT. It yields the protein CASSQLGTAHSPLHF. The chain couples TRBV7-3 to TRBJ1-6; 7 bases agree with TRBD1. Trimming cost V 5 bases and J 8 bases; bases outside gene matches: 9. The CDR3 covers 15 residues. Germline V gene sequence: CDR1 SGHTA, CDR2 FQGTGA.

Details on this clone: The identical CDR3 is also encoded by other nucleotide sequences in the sample. The chain is built from TRBV30 and TRBJ1-5, with unresolved D. The germline V gene has CDR1 GTSNPN and CDR2 SVGIG (reference sequence). V was clipped by 3 bases and J by 1 base, with 4 bases between them. The CDR3 is 12 residues long. CDR3 bases: TGTGCCTGGAGCAAGAGCAATCAGCCCCAGCATTTT. This encodes CAWSKSNQPQHF.